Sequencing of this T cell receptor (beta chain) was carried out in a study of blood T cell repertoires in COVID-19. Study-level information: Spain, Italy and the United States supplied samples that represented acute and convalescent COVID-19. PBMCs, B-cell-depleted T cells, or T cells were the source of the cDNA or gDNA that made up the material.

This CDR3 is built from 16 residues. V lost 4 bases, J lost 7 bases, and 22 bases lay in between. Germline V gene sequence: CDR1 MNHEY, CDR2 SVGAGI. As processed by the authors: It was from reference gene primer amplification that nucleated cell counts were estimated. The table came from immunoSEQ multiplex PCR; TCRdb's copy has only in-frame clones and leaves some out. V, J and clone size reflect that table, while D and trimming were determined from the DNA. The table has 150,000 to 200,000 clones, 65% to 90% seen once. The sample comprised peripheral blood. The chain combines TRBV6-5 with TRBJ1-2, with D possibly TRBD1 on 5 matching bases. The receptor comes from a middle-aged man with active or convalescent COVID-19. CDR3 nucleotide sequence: TGTGCCAGCAGTTCTAGGGACCGCGGGAAAACAGGTGGCTACACCTTC. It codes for CASSSRDRGKTGGYTF.